These 30 T cell receptor beta chains came from one sample sequenced in a study of blood T cell repertoires in COVID-19. Method: immunoSEQ multiplex PCR; TCRdb's copy keeps in-frame clones and lacks some. The sample lists 77,000 or so clones; 74% were seen once. The sample comprised peripheral blood. The receptors were gathered from a human donor with acute or convalescent COVID-19. The donor label of this sample is uncertain.

This chain links TRBV7-8 with TRBJ2-1; tentative D call: TRBD2 (5 bases). The germline V gene has CDR1 SGHVS and CDR2 FQNEAQ. Trimming cost V 5 bases and J 10 bases, with 12 bases left between them. There are 12 residues in the CDR3. CDR3 in DNA: TGTGCCAGCAGCCCCGCCCGCGGGGAGCAGTTCTTC. It is translated as CASSPARGEQFF.

The V and J genes are TRBV3-1 (or the pseudogene TRBV3-2) and TRBJ1-4; D is unresolved. This CDR3 has 19 amino acids. The V gene's germline CDR1 is LGHDT and CDR2 YNNKEL (reference sequence). V shed 0 bases and J shed 8 bases, with 25 bases lying between them. The CDR3 here is CASSQERGSGLGIREKLFF. CDR3 coding DNA: TGTGCCAGCAGCCAAGAACGGGGAAGTGGGTTAGGGATAAGAGAAAAACTGTTTTTT.

The V call is TRBV5-1, the J call TRBJ2-5, with 9 bases identical to TRBD1. Losses at the gene ends were 1 base for V and 3 bases for J; bases not matched to a gene: 7. This CDR3 is 16 amino acids long. Per the germline V gene, CDR1 is SGHRS and CDR2 is YFSETQ. This chain's CDR3 is CASSLSGDRVKETQYF. As DNA, the CDR3 is TGCGCCAGCAGCTTGAGCGGGGACAGGGTGAAAGAGACCCAGTACTTC.

The chain joins TRBV6-2 or TRBV6-3 to TRBJ2-1, with 15 positions matching TRBD2. The CDR3 spans 17 residues. J gave up 8 bases and V 4 bases, and 9 bases lay outside the gene matches. In germline, CDR1 is MNHEY, CDR2 SVGEGT. The CDR3 sequence: CASSSRTSGGGRDEQFF. The CDR3 DNA reads TGTGCCAGCAGTTCTCGGACTAGCGGGGGGGGAAGGGATGAGCAGTTCTTC.

The chain combines TRBV7-8 with TRBJ2-5; TRBD2 matches 7 bases. With V trimmed by 0 bases and J by 1 base, 5 bases remained unmatched. The germline V gene encodes CDR1 SGHVS and CDR2 FQNEAQ. CDR3 size: 16 residues. The CDR3 DNA follows: TGTGCCAGCAGCTTAGCCTGGGCTAGCGGCCAAGAGACCCAGTACTTC. Translated: CASSLAWASGQETQYF. Based on the CDR3 plus reference TRBV7-8 and TRBJ2-5, the full variable domain is GAGVSQSPRYKVAKRGQDVALRCDPISGHVSLFWYQQALGQGPEFLTYFQNEAQLDKSGLPSDRFFAERPEGSVSTLKIQRTQQEDSAVYLCASSLAWASGQETQYFGPGTRLLVL.

This clone came up a few times. The V and J genes are TRBV5-6 and TRBJ2-2; possibly TRBD2 for D (5 bases). The CDR3 is 14 residues long. V lost 4 bases to trimming and J lost 3 bases, with 10 bases between them. Germline V gene data show CDR1 as SGHDT and CDR2 as YYEEEE. The CDR3 DNA is TGTGCCAGCAGCCGAAGGAGGTACACCGGGGAGCTGTTTTTT. Its translation is CASSRRRYTGELFF.

The chain links TRBV27 to TRBJ1-2; D might be TRBD1 (6 bases). CDR1 and CDR2 from the germline V gene are MNHEY and SMNVEV (reference sequence). The CDR3 is 13 amino acids. Trimming left V 6 bases short and J 7 bases short, with 15 bases between. The CDR3 DNA follows: TGTGCCAGCAGCCTACAGGGATTGTCTGGCTACACCTTC. This encodes CASSLQGLSGYTF.

This sequence joins TRBV4-1 and TRBJ1-2, with D possibly being TRBD1 (5 bases). V was clipped by 2 bases and J by 0 bases, with 10 bases between them. Germline V gene lookup returns CDR1 MGHRA and CDR2 YSYEKL. CDR3 length: 15 amino acids. CDR3 protein: CASSQFEGANYGYTF. The CDR3 DNA follows: TGCGCCAGCAGCCAATTTGAAGGGGCTAACTATGGCTACACCTTC.

Remarks on this clone: This specimen includes other DNA sequences encoding the same CDR3. The gene calls are TRBV9 and TRBJ1-2; unclear D gene. This CDR3 contains 13 residues. The V gene lost 0 bases and the J gene lost 2 bases, with 5 bases spanning the gap. CDR1 and CDR2 from the germline V gene are SGDLS and YYNGEE. The CDR3 protein is CASSVDRNYGYTF. CDR3 nucleotides: TGTGCCAGCAGCGTAGACAGAAACTATGGCTACACCTTC.

The chain links TRBV28 to TRBJ2-2; TRBD2 matches at 8 bases. The V segment lost 10 bases and the J segment 8 bases; nucleotides outside the gene matches: 12. The CDR3 extends over 14 amino acids. Germline V gene sequence: CDR1 MDHEN, CDR2 SYDVKM. The CDR3 is CATPGVAGSGELFF. For the CDR3, the DNA is TGTGCCACCCCCGGGGTAGCGGGGTCTGGGGAGCTGTTTTTT.

This clone was detected once. The chain uses TRBV27 and TRBJ1-6; D gene unclear. Germline lookup yields CDR1 MNHEY and CDR2 SMNVEV (reference sequence). The CDR3 sequence is 14 residues long. Trimming stripped 4 bases from V and 0 bases from J, with 4 bases between. CDR3 sequence reads: CASSSGSYNSPLHF. CDR3 nucleotides: TGTGCCAGCAGTTCGGGCTCCTATAATTCACCCCTCCACTTT.

The count of this clone is one. The genes are TRBV27 and TRBJ1-2, with TRBD1 matching over 10 bases. The CDR3 runs to 17 residues. After removal of 4 bases from V and 1 base from J, the junction contained 9 bases not matched to a gene. Germline V CDR1 and CDR2: MNHEY, SMNVEV (reference sequence). This CDR3 is CASSSGTGALINYGYTF. CDR3 bases: TGTGCCAGCAGTTCAGGGACAGGGGCCCTAATTAACTATGGCTACACCTTC.

This chain uses TRBV2 with TRBJ2-4, with D possibly TRBD1 on 6 matching bases. This CDR3 is 17 amino acids long. CDR1 and CDR2 (germline): SNHLY, FYNNEI. V was trimmed by 4 bases and J by 0 bases, leaving 16 bases between them. This CDR3 reads CASSGPSGQLAKNIQYF. CDR3 DNA sequence: TGTGCCAGCAGTGGACCCTCGGGACAACTAGCCAAAAACATTCAGTACTTC.

This clone has only one observation. J is TRBJ2-2 and V is TRBV10-3, with 7 bases fitting TRBD1. The junction had 6 bases not matched to a gene; V was cut back by 3 bases and J by 5 bases. The CDR3 length is 15 residues. Germline assignment: CDR1 ENHRY and CDR2 SYGVKD. In DNA, the CDR3 is TGTGCCATCAGTGAACAGGGGATAGGGACCGGGGAGCTGTTTTTT. The encoded protein is CAISEQGIGTGELFF.

The chain joins TRBV5-1 to TRBJ2-5, with a tentative D call TRBD2 (5 bases). V dropped 2 bases and J dropped 1 base, with 12 bases sitting between them. Germline V gene sequence: CDR1 SGHRS, CDR2 YFSETQ. This CDR3 has 15 residues. In DNA form, the CDR3 reads TGCGCCAGCAGCTTCATCGGGGTAGCCCAAGAGACCCAGTACTTC. Its translation: CASSFIGVAQETQYF.

V usage is TRBV21-1 and J usage is TRBJ2-3; the D call of TRBD2 is as the table states it, not checked on the DNA. TRBV21-1 is flagged as a pseudogene. CDR3 size: 15 residues. For the CDR3, the DNA is TGTGCCAGCAGCAAAGCTCGGGAGGAGACAGATACGCAGTATTTT. Encoded protein: CASSKAREETDTQYF.

This chain joins TRBV6-6 and TRBJ2-7, with TRBD1 identical over 7 bases. Germline V gives CDR1 MNHNY, CDR2 SVGAGI (reference sequence). Trimming removed 6 bases from V and 1 base from J; junction bases left unmatched: 3. The CDR3 is 13 amino acids. Here the CDR3 reads CASSPGQSYEQYF. The DNA for the CDR3 is TGTGCCAGCAGCCCGGGACAGTCCTACGAGCAGTACTTC.

V gene TRBV12-3 or TRBV12-4 combines with J gene TRBJ1-5, with 8 nucleotides matching TRBD1. V gave up 2 bases and J gave up 6 bases; unmatched junction bases: 0. There are 13 residues in the CDR3. The CDR3: CASSLTGGQPQHF. The CDR3 DNA follows: TGTGCCAGCAGTTTAACAGGGGGTCAGCCCCAGCATTTT.

The CDR3 DNA is TGTGCCAGCAGTCAGGGGGAATTGGACTATGGCTACACCTTC. It translates to CASSQGELDYGYTF. The chain links TRBV7-3 to TRBJ1-2; TRBD1 matches 7 bases. Trimming at V came to 6 bases and at J to 3 bases, leaving 7 bases not matched to a gene. Germline-derived CDR1 and CDR2 are SGHTA and FQGTGA. CDR3 length equals 14 residues.

The genes are TRBV7-2 and TRBJ2-7; 10 bases fit TRBD1. The V and J ends lost 6 bases and 6 bases, in that order; junction bases with no gene match: 8. Germline V gene sequence: CDR1 SGHTA, CDR2 FQGNSA. This CDR3 spans 14 amino acids. CDR3 in DNA: TGTGCCAGCAGGTCTGGGGGACAGGGGTTCGAGCAGTACTTC. It translates to CASRSGGQGFEQYF.

This chain connects TRBV5-1 to TRBJ1-2, with D uncertain. Trimming stripped 3 bases from V and 7 bases from J, with 13 bases between. This CDR3 contains 13 residues. Germline CDR1 reads SGHRS; CDR2 reads YFSETQ. CDR3 residues: CASSSPLSGGYTF. CDR3 DNA: TGCGCCAGCAGCTCCCCGCTGTCAGGTGGCTACACCTTC.

This clone was recorded once. This chain connects TRBV20-1 to TRBJ1-1, with a tentative D call TRBD1 (5 bases). Trimming removed 3 bases from V and 1 base from J, with 15 bases in between. Germline CDR1 is DFQATT and CDR2 is SNEGSKA (reference sequence). The CDR3 is 15 amino acids. Here the CDR3 reads CSASRGPVGNTEAFF. CDR3 bases: TGCAGTGCTAGTAGGGGCCCGGTGGGGAACACTGAAGCTTTCTTT.

The gene calls are TRBV27 and TRBJ1-6; D possibly corresponds to TRBD1 (6 bases). Trimming took off 2 bases at V and 6 bases at J, with 8 bases between the two ends. This CDR3 has 14 residues. Germline V gives CDR1 MNHEY, CDR2 SMNVEV (reference sequence). This chain's CDR3 is CASSLRTANSPLHF. As DNA, the CDR3 is TGTGCCAGCAGTTTAAGGACAGCTAATTCACCCCTCCACTTT.

V usage is TRBV19 and J usage is TRBJ1-1; D unclear. Germline V gene data show CDR1 as LNHDA and CDR2 as SQIVND (reference sequence). Trimming took off 8 bases at V and 6 bases at J, with 16 bases between the two ends. The CDR3 contains 13 residues. CDR3 protein: CASGREVWAEAFF. The CDR3 DNA follows: TGTGCCAGTGGGCGGGAGGTTTGGGCTGAAGCTTTCTTT.

The rearrangement joins TRBV28 to TRBJ1-5, with 8 bases identical to TRBD1. The germline V gene encodes CDR1 MDHEN and CDR2 SYDVKM. CDR3 length: 15 residues. With V trimmed by 4 bases and J by 7 bases, 9 bases remained unmatched. The CDR3 sequence: CASSSLDREGQPQHF. CDR3 in DNA: TGTGCCAGCAGTTCCCTGGACAGGGAGGGACAGCCCCAGCATTTT.

The chain employs TRBV7-6 and TRBJ1-1; D gene unclear. Germline assignment: CDR1 SGHVS and CDR2 FNYEAQ. CDR3 length equals 12 residues. Between the trimmed V and J ends, which lost 5 bases and 6 bases, there was a span of 10 bases. The CDR3 loop reads CASSPITAEAFF. The CDR3 region has the DNA TGTGCCAGCAGCCCTATAACAGCTGAAGCTTTCTTT.

V is TRBV7-8 and J is TRBJ1-6; D not certain. CDR1 is SGHVS and CDR2 is FQNEAQ in the germline V gene. This CDR3 has 13 amino acids. Trimming pared 7 bases from V and 5 bases from J, leaving 9 bases between. The CDR3 loop reads CASTGENNSPLHF. The CDR3 bases are TGTGCCAGCACGGGAGAAAATAATTCACCCCTCCACTTT. Full variable domain (missing parts from reference TRBV7-8 and TRBJ1-6): GAGVSQSPRYKVAKRGQDVALRCDPISGHVSLFWYQQALGQGPEFLTYFQNEAQLDKSGLPSDRFFAERPEGSVSTLKIQRTQQEDSAVYLCASTGENNSPLHFGNGTRLTVT.

This clone was recorded only once. The rearrangement joins TRBV21-1 to TRBJ1-2; the table calls TRBD1, which could not be checked here. TRBV21-1 is shown as a pseudogene. The CDR3 loop spans 13 amino acids. CDR3 nucleotide sequence: TGTGCCAGCAGCAAAGTCAGGGGCAACGGCTACACCTTC. This gives the protein CASSKVRGNGYTF.

J is TRBJ1-2 and V is TRBV3-1 (or the pseudogene TRBV3-2); D perhaps matches TRBD1 (5 bases). Germline CDR1 LGHDT, CDR2 YNNKEL (reference sequence). V lost 4 bases, J lost 4 bases, and 10 bases lay in between. The CDR3 extends over 13 amino acids. The DNA of the CDR3 is TGTGCCAGCAGCCGCGGACAACCCTATGGCTACACCTTC. Residues: CASSRGQPYGYTF.

This chain links TRBV27 with TRBJ2-3; perhaps TRBD2 as D (5 bases). Germline CDR1 is MNHEY and CDR2 is SMNVEV (reference sequence). CDR3 size: 14 residues. V dropped 0 bases and J dropped 4 bases, with 8 bases sitting between them. CDR3 loop: CASSLSGLPDTQYF. CDR3 coding DNA: TGTGCCAGCAGTTTATCAGGACTTCCAGATACGCAGTATTTT.